This TCR beta chain came from a study of T cell responses to AZD1222 COVID-19 vaccine. The table came from immunoSEQ multiplex PCR; TCRdb's copy has only in-frame clones and leaves some out. The top ten clones hold more than 6% of a sample with 120,000 or so clones, approximately 92% of them seen once. V was shortened by 3 bases and J by 5 bases, with 13 bases between the two germline ends. The CDR3 length is 15 residues. Germline V lookup: CDR1 LNHNV, CDR2 YYDKDF (reference sequence). This clone was observed once. Doses given second, at about 4 or about 12 weeks, were pooled. The sample consisted of peripheral blood, taken 28 days after the second AZD1222 dose. The chain employs TRBV15 and TRBJ2-2; D is tentatively TRBD1 or TRBD2 (5 bases each). This TCR was sampled from an adult who received the AZD1222 COVID-19 vaccine. In DNA, the CDR3 is TGTGCCACCAGCAGTGCCGGGACCGGAACCGGGGAGCTGTTTTTT. Translated, it gives CATSSAGTGTGELFF. The whole variable domain, remainder taken from reference TRBV15 and TRBJ2-2, is DAMVIQNPRYQVTQFGKPVTLSCSQTLNHNVMYWYQQKSSQAPKLLFHYYDKDFNNEADTPDNFQSRRPNTSFCFLDIRSPGLGDTAMYLCATSSAGTGTGELFFGEGSRLTVL.